Below, 28 T cell receptor beta chains from the same sample are listed, as sequenced in a study of cytomegalovirus exposure and HLA in healthy donors. The PCR used 60 Vbeta and 13 Jbeta primers. TCRdb's copy holds only in-frame clones and misses some; the assay was immunoSEQ multiplex PCR. The profile shows 80,000 to 95,000 clones, over 70% of them singletons. Sequencing was carried out using PBMCs. These receptors were taken from a man younger than 30 in good health and CMV-seropositive.

The rearrangement uses TRBV7-3 and TRBJ1-2; no firm D call. The CDR3 contains 14 residues. Trimming pared 6 bases from V and 4 bases from J, leaving 15 bases between. CDR1 and CDR2 (germline): SGHTA, FQGTGA. CDR3 region: CASSPDGRGYGYTF. CDR3 bases: TGTGCCAGCAGTCCCGACGGGAGAGGCTATGGCTACACCTTC. Full variable domain (rest looked up from reference TRBV7-3 and TRBJ1-2): GAGVSQTPSNKVTEKGKYVELRCDPISGHTALYWYRQSLGQGPEFLIYFQGTGAADDSGLPNDRFFAVRPEGSVSTLKIQRTERGDSAVYLCASSPDGRGYGYTFGSGTRLTVV.

This clone showed up just a few times. The V and J genes are TRBV9 and TRBJ2-5; TRBD2 might be the D (5 bases). The CDR3 is made up of 14 amino acids. V gave up 4 bases and J gave up 1 base, with 11 bases separating them. CDR1 SGDLS and CDR2 YYNGEE come from the germline V gene. CDR3 in DNA: TGTGCCAGCAGCACTCTCGGACTCCAAGAGACCCAGTACTTC. This codes for CASSTLGLQETQYF. Based on the CDR3 plus reference TRBV9 and TRBJ2-5, the full variable domain is DSGVTQTPKHLITATGQRVTLRCSPRSGDLSVYWYQQSLDQGLQFLIQYYNGEERAKGNILERFSAQQFPDLHSELNLSSLELGDSALYFCASSTLGLQETQYFGPGTRLLVL.

This clone was found once. The chain recombines TRBV29-1 with TRBJ2-2, with 7 nucleotides matching TRBD2. The ends lost 4 bases at V and 4 bases at J; junction bases unmatched: 6. The CDR3 has 14 amino acids. The germline CDR1 and CDR2 sequences are SQVTM and ANQGSEA. DNA for the CDR3: TGCAGCGTTGGGGGGGGGACCTTCACCGGGGAGCTGTTTTTT. It yields the protein CSVGGGTFTGELFF.

This sequence joins TRBV5-1 and TRBJ2-1; D remains ambiguous. This CDR3 comprises 15 residues. CDR1 and CDR2 (germline): SGHRS, YFSETQ. V lost 1 base and J lost 2, with 10 bases in between. The CDR3 DNA reads as TGCGCCAGCAGCTTGCTTGAAGCCCCCTACAATGAGCAGTTCTTC. Its translation is CASSLLEAPYNEQFF.

This chain connects TRBV6-4 to TRBJ1-5; 7 bases match TRBD1. Germline CDR1 and CDR2: MRHNA and SNTAGT. This CDR3 comprises 14 residues. V was clipped by 6 bases and J by 5 bases; unmatched bases: 7. CDR3 region: CASSAQGGDQPQHF. In DNA, the CDR3 is TGTGCCAGCAGCGCTCAGGGGGGCGATCAGCCCCAGCATTTT.

The gene calls are TRBV7-3 and TRBJ2-3; D not certain. Germline V CDR1 and CDR2: SGHTA, FQGTGA. V dropped 4 bases and J dropped 0 bases, with 5 bases sitting between them. There are 13 residues in the CDR3. CDR3 sequence reads: CASSSTSTDTQYF. CDR3 DNA: TGTGCCAGCAGCTCCACTAGCACAGATACGCAGTATTTT.

V is TRBV5-1 and J is TRBJ2-1; 13 bases are shared with TRBD2. V gave up 0 bases and J gave up 8 bases; unmatched junction bases: 2. The CDR3 runs 15 residues. Germline V lookup: CDR1 SGHRS, CDR2 YFSETQ. The CDR3 DNA reads TGCGCCAGCAGCTTGGTACTAGCGGGAGGGTATGAGCAGTTCTTC. It encodes CASSLVLAGGYEQFF.

V and J are TRBV10-2 and TRBJ2-1; 13 bases line up with TRBD2. Germline-derived CDR1 and CDR2 are WSHSY and SAAADI. The CDR3 loop spans 16 amino acids. V gave up 3 bases and J gave up 9 bases; unmatched junction bases: 8. The CDR3 reads CASSDGLAGDRGEQFF. CDR3 in DNA: TGCGCCAGCAGTGACGGACTAGCGGGAGATCGCGGTGAGCAGTTCTTC.

This clone was counted a single time. The rearrangement joins TRBV5-1 to TRBJ1-1; D is perhaps TRBD1 (5 bases). The CDR3 runs 14 residues. Germline V gives CDR1 SGHRS, CDR2 YFSETQ. V lost 0 bases to trimming and J lost 1 base, with 7 bases between them. For the CDR3, the DNA is TGCGCCAGCAGCTTGGGGACACAGAACACTGAAGCTTTCTTT. Protein sequence: CASSLGTQNTEAFF. The full variable domain, rest sourced from reference TRBV5-1 and TRBJ1-1, is KAGVTQTPRYLIKTRGQQVTLSCSPISGHRSVSWYQQTPGQGLQFLFEYFSETQRNKGNFPGRFSGRQFSNSRSEMNVSTLELGDSALYLCASSLGTQNTEAFFGQGTRLTVV.

The sample holds a few counts of this clone. This chain uses TRBV9 with TRBJ2-2; D is possibly TRBD1 (6 bases). V was shortened by 4 bases and J by 2 bases, with 9 bases between the two germline ends. Germline lookup yields CDR1 SGDLS and CDR2 YYNGEE. CDR3 length equals 14 residues. The CDR3 region has the DNA TGTGCCAGCAGCTTGGGACAAAACACCGGGGAGCTGTTTTTT. It is translated as CASSLGQNTGELFF.

This rearrangement joins TRBV29-1 to TRBJ2-1; D perhaps matches TRBD1 (6 bases). Germline V gives CDR1 SQVTM, CDR2 ANQGSEA. With 7 bases removed from V and 4 bases from J, the gap between germline ends came to 20 bases. CDR3 length: 15 residues. Written as DNA, the CDR3 is TGCAGCGCCTTAACGACAGGCAGCTTATACAATGAGCAGTTCTTC. Amino acid sequence: CSALTTGSLYNEQFF.

The chain employs TRBV4-1 and TRBJ1-4; TRBD1 agrees at 8 bases. The V gene end was trimmed by 0 bases and the J gene end by 7 bases; junction bases not matched to a gene: 4. The CDR3 has 15 amino acids. Germline CDR1 MGHRA, CDR2 YSYEKL. In DNA form, the CDR3 reads TGCGCCAGCAGCCAAGACAGGGGGCGATTTGAAAAACTGTTTTTT. Translating it yields CASSQDRGRFEKLFF.

The chain joins TRBV7-9 to TRBJ1-1; D may be TRBD1 (6 bases). V gave up 5 bases and J gave up 4 bases, with 14 bases separating them. The CDR3 is 14 residues long. In germline, CDR1 is SEHNR, CDR2 FQNEAQ (reference sequence). The CDR3 DNA sequence: TGTGCCAGCAGCGCCTCAGGGGTGAGCACTGAAGCTTTCTTT. It yields the protein CASSASGVSTEAFF. Complete variable domain (other parts from reference TRBV7-9 and TRBJ1-1): DTGVSQNPRHKITKRGQNVTFRCDPISEHNRLYWYRQTLGQGPEFLTYFQNEAQLEKSRLLSDRFSAERPKGSFSTLEIQRTEQGDSAMYLCASSASGVSTEAFFGQGTRLTVV.

V and J are TRBV5-4 and TRBJ2-1; tentatively, D is TRBD2 (6 bases). The germline V gene has CDR1 SGHNT and CDR2 YYREEE (reference sequence). The V end lost 4 bases, the J end lost 0 bases, and 8 bases lay between the germline ends. The CDR3 consists of 14 residues. In DNA, the CDR3 is TGTGCCAGCAGCGGCGGGACCTCCTACAATGAGCAGTTCTTC. The encoded protein is CASSGGTSYNEQFF.

The chain uses TRBV6-1 and TRBJ2-7; tentative D call: TRBD2 (6 bases). Germline CDR1 reads MNHNS; CDR2 reads SASEGT. The CDR3 spans 16 residues. Trimming took off 2 bases at V and 0 bases at J, with 14 bases between the two ends. CDR3 residues: CASSEYEGSGSYEQYF. The CDR3 DNA is TGTGCCAGCAGTGAATATGAGGGTAGCGGCTCCTACGAGCAGTACTTC.

The V gene is TRBV25-1, the J gene TRBJ2-3; 7 positions agree with TRBD2. This CDR3 has 16 residues. The V segment lost 4 bases and the J segment 5 bases; nucleotides outside the gene matches: 12. Germline assignment: CDR1 MGHDK and CDR2 SYGVNS. CDR3 amino acids: CASSAIQGGRVDTQYF. The CDR3 DNA reads as TGTGCCAGCAGTGCCATCCAGGGAGGGCGCGTAGATACGCAGTATTTT.

This chain uses TRBV28 with TRBJ1-2; D gene ambiguous. V dropped 7 bases and J dropped 2 bases, with 11 bases sitting between them. Germline CDR1 reads MDHEN; CDR2 reads SYDVKM. The CDR3 length is 13 residues. Here the CDR3 DNA reads TGTGCCAGCACGCCTCAACGGAACTATGGCTACACCTTC. It is translated as CASTPQRNYGYTF.

The V gene is TRBV7-2, the J gene TRBJ2-2; D gene ambiguous. CDR3 length equals 13 residues. The germline V gene has CDR1 SGHTA and CDR2 FQGNSA. With 7 bases removed from V and 4 bases from J, the gap between germline ends came to 10 bases. The CDR3 spells CASTQLSTGELFF. CDR3 DNA: TGTGCCAGCACCCAACTCTCCACCGGGGAGCTGTTTTTT. The whole variable domain, remainder taken from reference TRBV7-2 and TRBJ2-2, is GAGVSQSPSNKVTEKGKDVELRCDPISGHTALYWYRQSLGQGLEFLIYFQGNSAPDKSGLPSDRFSAERTGGSVSTLTIQRTQQEDSAVYLCASTQLSTGELFFGEGSRLTVL.

The chain is built from TRBV7-2 and TRBJ2-7; D remains unclear. Germline V gene data show CDR1 as SGHTA and CDR2 as FQGNSA. V lost 1 base and J 5 bases, leaving 9 bases between the germline ends. The CDR3 loop spans 13 amino acids. The CDR3 protein is CASSLEAENEQYF. The CDR3 DNA is TGTGCCAGCAGCTTAGAGGCGGAAAACGAGCAGTACTTC.

CDR3 amino acids: CASSFRAWETQYF. As DNA, the CDR3 is TGTGCCAGCAGCTTCAGGGCCTGGGAGACCCAGTACTTC. V and J are TRBV11-2 and TRBJ2-5; weak D call: TRBD1 (5 bases). Germline CDR1 reads SGHAT; CDR2 reads FQNNGV. This CDR3 has 13 residues. V was trimmed by 3 bases and J by 5 bases, leaving 10 bases between them. The whole variable domain, filled in from reference TRBV11-2 and TRBJ2-5, reads EAGVAQSPRYKIIEKRQSVAFWCNPISGHATLYWYQQILGQGPKLLIQFQNNGVVDDSQLPKDRFSAERLKGVDSTLKIQPAKLEDSAVYLCASSFRAWETQYFGPGTRLLVL.

The chain recombines TRBV27 with TRBJ1-5; no definite D call. With 4 bases removed from V and 3 bases from J, the gap between germline ends came to 7 bases. Germline V gene data show CDR1 as MNHEY and CDR2 as SMNVEV (reference sequence). The CDR3 totals 13 residues. The CDR3: CASSSAINQPQHF. Written as DNA, the CDR3 is TGTGCCAGCAGTTCCGCTATCAATCAGCCCCAGCATTTT.

This clone was counted between two and nine times. The chain couples TRBV25-1 to TRBJ1-2, with 10 positions matching TRBD1. The V segment lost 4 bases and the J segment 4 bases; nucleotides outside the gene matches: 3. CDR1 and CDR2 from the germline V gene are MGHDK and SYGVNS. The CDR3 has 14 amino acids. In nucleotides, the CDR3 is TGTGCCAGCAGTGGGGGGACAGGGGCCTATGGCTACACCTTC. As protein: CASSGGTGAYGYTF.

The CDR3 sequence is CASSLLGQLYEQYF. CDR3 coding DNA: TGTGCCAGCAGCCTCCTGGGACAGTTGTACGAGCAGTACTTC. The chain has TRBV11-1 and TRBJ2-7; 7 nucleotides line up with TRBD1. Germline V gene data show CDR1 as SGHAT and CDR2 as FQDESV (reference sequence). The CDR3 is made up of 14 amino acids. V was clipped by 5 bases and J by 4 bases; unmatched bases: 8.

The chain carries TRBV6-5 and TRBJ2-1, with 9 bases identical to TRBD1. V gave up 6 bases and J gave up 8 bases; unmatched junction bases: 8. The CDR3 totals 14 residues. CDR1 and CDR2 from the germline V gene are MNHEY and SVGAGI. The CDR3 DNA reads as TGTGCCAGCAGAAGGACAGGGGCTGTCCATGAGCAGTTCTTC. This encodes CASRRTGAVHEQFF.

V and J are TRBV28 and TRBJ2-1; weak D call: TRBD2 (7 bases). The germline V gene encodes CDR1 MDHEN and CDR2 SYDVKM. The CDR3 contains 15 residues. The V gene lost 8 bases and the J gene lost 8 bases, with 22 bases spanning the gap. This CDR3 is CASVGGAGALDEQFF. In DNA, the CDR3 is TGTGCCAGCGTGGGGGGGGCGGGAGCCTTAGATGAGCAGTTCTTC.

The chain couples TRBV28 to TRBJ2-7, with TRBD2 identical over 9 bases. Germline CDR1 and CDR2: MDHEN and SYDVKM. V gave up 3 bases and J gave up 5 bases; unmatched junction bases: 5. This CDR3 spans 14 amino acids. CDR3 residues: CASSLGAGGDEQYF. The CDR3 nucleotides read TGTGCCAGCAGTTTGGGAGCGGGGGGTGACGAGCAGTACTTC.

There are a few counts of this clone. The genes are TRBV2 and TRBJ2-1, with 8 nucleotides matching TRBD1. Per germline, CDR1 SNHLY and CDR2 FYNNEI. The CDR3 sequence is 15 residues long. J lost 1 base, V lost 6 bases, and 5 bases had no gene match. CDR3 amino acids: CASRARGRSYNEQFF. CDR3 coding DNA: TGTGCCAGCAGGGCCAGGGGGCGGTCCTACAATGAGCAGTTCTTC.

The rearrangement links TRBV15 to TRBJ2-7; no clear D. V was trimmed by 2 bases and J by 0 bases, leaving 8 bases between them. CDR1 is LNHNV, CDR2 YYDKDF, per germline (reference sequence). This CDR3 region has 14 residues. CDR3 in amino acids: CATSRQESSYEQYF. The CDR3 DNA is TGTGCCACCAGCAGACAGGAAAGCTCCTACGAGCAGTACTTC.